In its sample, the clone carrying this T cell receptor (beta chain) was seen many times. Its specificity is not known. Via MiXCR, TCRdb re-called the RACE reads, giving one row per CDR3 protein. Among some 350,000 distinct CDR3 sequences listed, about 6% were seen once. This sample was included in a study of human T cells and chemical hapten exposure. Study details: Upper-back patch tests with 0.01% DPC were read at 6 days. General study findings and limits: The formation of large CDR3 similarity clusters by expanded TCRs significantly exceeded that of controls.

Described time point: patch test 2, 6 weeks after DPC sensitization. Described treatment: therapeutic diphenylcyclopropenone sensitization with weekly scalp DPC. Every donor had alopecia and was 18 to 70 years old; all were suitable for DPC. Trimming took 4 bases from V and 0 from J; bases not matched to a gene: 9. The CDR3 has 15 amino acids. CDR1 is SQVTM, CDR2 ANQGSEA, per germline. This sequence joins TRBV29-1 and TRBJ2-7; 7 bases agree with TRBD1. The TCR originated in a young woman with alopecia areata. Some clones in this sample may be carry-over from other donors' samples. Material: whole blood, obtained in connection with sensitization to the hapten diphenylcyclopropenone (DPC). The CDR3 loop is CSVAPQGTYSYEQYF. The CDR3 DNA follows: TGCAGCGTTGCCCCACAGGGGACCTACTCCTACGAGCAGTACTTC.